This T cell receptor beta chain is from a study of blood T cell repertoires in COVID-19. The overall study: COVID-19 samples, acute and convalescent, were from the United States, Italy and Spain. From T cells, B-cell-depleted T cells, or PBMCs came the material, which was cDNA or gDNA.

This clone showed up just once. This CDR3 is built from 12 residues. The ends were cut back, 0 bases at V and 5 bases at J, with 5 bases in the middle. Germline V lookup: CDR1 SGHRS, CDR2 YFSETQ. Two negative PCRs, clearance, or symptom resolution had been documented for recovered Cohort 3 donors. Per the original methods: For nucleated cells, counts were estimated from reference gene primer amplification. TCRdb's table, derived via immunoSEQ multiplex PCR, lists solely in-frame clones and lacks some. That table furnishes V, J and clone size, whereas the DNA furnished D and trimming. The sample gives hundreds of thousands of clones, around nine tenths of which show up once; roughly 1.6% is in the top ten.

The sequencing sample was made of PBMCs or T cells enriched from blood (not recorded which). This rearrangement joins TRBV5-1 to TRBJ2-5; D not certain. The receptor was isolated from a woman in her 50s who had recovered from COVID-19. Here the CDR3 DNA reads TGCGCCAGCAGCTTGGCCAGTGAGACCCAGTACTTC. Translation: CASSLASETQYF.